The 15 T cell receptor beta chains reported below all come from one sample, sequenced in a study of T cells after yellow fever vaccination. TCRdb processed the 5' RACE reads anew with MiXCR; each CDR3 protein has one entry. The sample yields 300,000 to 400,000 distinct CDR3 sequences, about 9.5% seen once. The sequences come from PBMCs, collected on the day of the first yellow fever vaccination. These receptors were taken from a man aged 18 to 35 who received the YFV17D yellow fever vaccine.

This clonotype has just a few counts. This sequence joins TRBV7-3 and TRBJ1-6; D ambiguous. Germline V gene lookup returns CDR1 SGHTA and CDR2 FQGTGA. CDR3 size: 15 residues. Trimming stripped 5 bases from V and 8 bases from J, with 16 bases between. This CDR3 reads CASSLRGGIYSPLHF. The CDR3 nucleotides are TGTGCCAGCAGCCTACGGGGAGGAATATATTCACCCCTCCACTTT.

The chain has TRBV21-1 and TRBJ2-7; the table's D call, TRBD2, has no DNA check behind it. TRBV21-1 is assigned pseudogene status. This CDR3 region has 15 residues. As DNA, the CDR3 is TGTGCCAGCAGCAGGGCCATTGAGGGCAAGGACGAGCAGTACGTC. This encodes CASSRAIEGKDEQYV.

The table lists this clonotype with a few counts. The rearrangement links TRBV5-1 to TRBJ2-3; D gene unclear. V gave up 2 bases and J gave up 4 bases, with 8 bases separating them. This CDR3 comprises 13 residues. Per the germline V gene, CDR1 is SGHRS and CDR2 is YFSETQ. The CDR3 region is CASSFKGPDTQYF. The CDR3 nucleotides are TGCGCCAGCAGCTTTAAAGGACCAGATACGCAGTATTTT.

At least ten counts were recorded for this clonotype. The chain employs TRBV5-1 and TRBJ1-4; no reliable D call. This CDR3 is built from 15 residues. The V gene's germline CDR1 is SGHRS and CDR2 YFSETQ. V was shortened by 0 bases and J by 0 bases, with 6 bases between the two germline ends. The CDR3, as DNA: TGCGCCAGCAGCTTGGGGCGAGCAACTAATGAAAAACTGTTTTTT. This encodes CASSLGRATNEKLFF.

J is TRBJ1-2 and V is TRBV15; D uncertain. V gave up 1 base and J gave up 4 bases, with 16 bases separating them. The CDR3 runs 16 residues. The germline gives CDR1 LNHNV, CDR2 YYDKDF (reference sequence). The DNA of the CDR3 is TGTGCCACCAGCAGAGTACCCGCAGACCCCAGCTATGGCTACACCTTC. Translating it yields CATSRVPADPSYGYTF. The variable domain in full, with the rest retrieved from reference TRBV15 and TRBJ1-2, is DAMVIQNPRYQVTQFGKPVTLSCSQTLNHNVMYWYQQKSSQAPKLLFHYYDKDFNNEADTPDNFQSRRPNTSFCFLDIRSPGLGDTAMYLCATSRVPADPSYGYTFGSGTRLTVV.

The rearrangement links TRBV15 to TRBJ2-1; 10 bases are a match to TRBD2. Germline CDR1 LNHNV, CDR2 YYDKDF (reference sequence). Germline trimming cut 5 bases from V and 8 bases from J; bases unmatched to any gene: 9. The CDR3 is 15 amino acids. The chain's CDR3 is CATSLQSGGAHEQFF. CDR3 DNA: TGTGCCACCAGCCTGCAGAGCGGGGGGGCCCATGAGCAGTTCTTC.

This sequence joins TRBV4-1 and TRBJ2-1; TRBD2 matches at 10 bases. CDR1 and CDR2 from the germline V gene are MGHRA and YSYEKL. The CDR3 spans 15 residues. With V trimmed by 3 bases and J by 12 bases, 11 bases remained unmatched. The CDR3 protein is CASSQRGSGGARQFF. The CDR3 coding sequence is TGCGCCAGCAGCCAGAGGGGAAGCGGGGGGGCCCGGCAGTTCTTC.

The chain joins TRBV20-1 to TRBJ2-7; D ambiguous. Germline V CDR1 and CDR2: DFQATT, SNEGSKA (reference sequence). V lost 5 bases and J 2 bases, leaving 7 bases between the germline ends. This CDR3 spans 11 amino acids. The CDR3 DNA is TGCAGTGCTGAAAAAACCTACGAGCAGTACTTC. The encoded protein is CSAEKTYEQYF.

This clonotype was found a few times. The rearrangement joins TRBV5-6 to TRBJ1-1; tentatively, D is TRBD1 (6 bases). The CDR3 has 14 amino acids. Trimming pared 4 bases from V and 0 bases from J, leaving 10 bases between. Germline CDR1 is SGHDT and CDR2 is YYEEEE. For the CDR3, the DNA is TGTGCCAGCAGCGGGACACAGATGAACACTGAAGCTTTCTTT. Protein: CASSGTQMNTEAFF. Complete variable domain (other parts from reference TRBV5-6 and TRBJ1-1): DAGVTQSPTHLIKTRGQQVTLRCSPKSGHDTVSWYQQALGQGPQFIFQYYEEEERQRGNFPDRFSGHQFPNYSSELNVNALLLGDSALYLCASSGTQMNTEAFFGQGTRLTVV.

The rearrangement links TRBV29-1 to TRBJ2-1, with D perhaps assigned TRBD1 or TRBD2 (6 bases each). Germline lookup yields CDR1 SQVTM and CDR2 ANQGSEA. The length of the CDR3 is 16 residues. V gave up 7 bases and J gave up 5 bases, with 24 bases separating them. The DNA of the CDR3 is TGCAGCGCCTGGGGGAAGGCGCGGGGACACAACAATGAGCAGTTCTTC. This codes for CSAWGKARGHNNEQFF.

This clonotype was recorded many times. This chain joins TRBV12-3 or TRBV12-4 and TRBJ2-7, with D possibly matching TRBD1 (5 bases). Trimming took off 3 bases at V and 3 bases at J, with 9 bases between the two ends. This CDR3 region has 13 residues. CDR3 loop: CASSFQGYYEQYV. In nucleotides, the CDR3 is TGTGCCAGCAGTTTTCAGGGTTACTACGAGCAGTACGTC.

This clonotype was detected ten times or more. The V and J genes are TRBV27 and TRBJ2-7, with 9 positions matching TRBD1. The trim removed 8 bases at V and 6 bases at J, leaving 2 bases unmatched. CDR3 length equals 11 residues. Germline values: CDR1 MNHEY, CDR2 SMNVEV (reference sequence). CDR3 DNA: TGTGCCAGCCGGACAGGGGTCGAGCAGTACTTC. This gives the protein CASRTGVEQYF.

This clonotype was seen more than once but under ten times. The chain carries TRBV7-2 and TRBJ2-3; 8 nucleotides match TRBD1. The germline V gene has CDR1 SGHTA and CDR2 FQGNSA. V trimming: 4 bases; J trimming: 8 bases; junction bases outside the gene matches: 11. There are 15 residues in the CDR3. CDR3 nucleotide sequence: TGTGCCAGCAGCTCCTGGACAGGGCCTGGAGCTACGCAGTATTTT. This sequence encodes CASSSWTGPGATQYF.

This clonotype was seen more than once but under ten times. The V call is TRBV12-3 or TRBV12-4, the J call TRBJ1-1, with D possibly matching TRBD1 (5 bases). The CDR3 loop spans 16 amino acids. The V end was cut by 7 bases, the J end by 1 base, with 19 bases between. The CDR3 protein is CASTLRVEGGNTEAFF. CDR3 nucleotide sequence: TGTGCCAGCACCCTCAGGGTGGAGGGAGGGAACACTGAAGCTTTCTTT.

There are a few counts of this clonotype. This rearrangement joins TRBV7-2 to TRBJ2-7; D gene ambiguous. Trimming removed 4 bases at V and 1 base at J, with 11 bases between. The germline CDR1 and CDR2 sequences are SGHTA and FQGNSA. The CDR3 has 14 residues. CDR3: CASSWSQLSYEQYF. In nucleotides, the CDR3 is TGTGCCAGCAGCTGGAGTCAACTATCCTACGAGCAGTACTTC.